The TCR beta chain described here comes from a study of blood T cell repertoires in COVID-19. The data were produced by immunoSEQ multiplex PCR, yet TCRdb's version contains in-frame clones alone and is incomplete. The top ten hold 3.9% of the sample, which has around 62,000 clones, more than 75% seen once. There are a few counts of this clone. The CDR3 is made up of 14 amino acids. Germline CDR1 and CDR2: SGDLS and YYNGEE. V lost 1 base and J lost 10, with 15 bases in between. This clonotype was obtained from a human donor in a cohort sampled during active COVID-19. This chain connects TRBV9 to TRBJ2-1; D call uncertain. The sequenced sample consisted of peripheral blood. The CDR3 DNA is TGTGCCAGCAGCGTATTATCTTCATCCGGGGAGCAGTTCTTC. Its protein product is CASSVLSSSGEQFF.